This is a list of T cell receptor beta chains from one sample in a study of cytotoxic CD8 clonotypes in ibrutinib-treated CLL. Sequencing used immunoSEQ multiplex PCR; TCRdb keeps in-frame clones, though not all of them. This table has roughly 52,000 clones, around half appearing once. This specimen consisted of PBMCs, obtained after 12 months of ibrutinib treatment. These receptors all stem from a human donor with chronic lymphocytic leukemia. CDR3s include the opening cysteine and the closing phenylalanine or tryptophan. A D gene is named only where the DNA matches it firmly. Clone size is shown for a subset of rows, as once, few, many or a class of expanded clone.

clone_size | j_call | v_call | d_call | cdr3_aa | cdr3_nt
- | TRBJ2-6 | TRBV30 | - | CAWSYKTSGANVLTF | TGTGCCTGGAGCTACAAGACTTCTGGGGCCAACGTCCTGACTTTC
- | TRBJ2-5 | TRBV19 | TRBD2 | CASSVAGGRETQYF | TGTGCCAGTAGTGTAGCGGGAGGGCGAGAGACCCAGTACTTC
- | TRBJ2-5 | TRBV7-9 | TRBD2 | CASSRNLAGETQYF | TGTGCCAGCAGCCGAAACCTAGCGGGAGAGACCCAGTACTTC
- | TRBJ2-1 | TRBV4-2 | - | CASSQDISSTYNEQFF | TGTGCCAGCAGCCAAGATATTAGTAGTACCTACAATGAGCAGTTCTTC
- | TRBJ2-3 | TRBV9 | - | CASSAGGGETDTQYF | TGTGCCAGCAGCGCCGGAGGGGGCGAAACAGATACGCAGTATTTT
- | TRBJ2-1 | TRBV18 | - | CASSPPGSGGSYNEQFF | TGTGCCAGCTCACCACCGGGTTCCGGGGGCTCCTACAATGAGCAGTTCTTC
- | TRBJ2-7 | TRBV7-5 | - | CASRDGLSYEQYF | TGTGCCAGCAGAGACGGACTGTCCTACGAGCAGTACTTC
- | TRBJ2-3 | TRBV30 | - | CAWSVKAYTQYF | TGTGCCTGGAGTGTAAAGGCGTATACGCAGTATTTT
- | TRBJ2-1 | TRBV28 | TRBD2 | CASSPGLADYNEQFF | TGTGCCAGCAGCCCGGGACTAGCGGACTACAATGAGCAGTTCTTC
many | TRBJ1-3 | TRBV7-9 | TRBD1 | CASSLSSQGTGNTIYF | TGTGCCAGCAGCCTCTCTTCACAGGGGACCGGAAACACCATATATTTT
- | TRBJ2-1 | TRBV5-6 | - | CASSLAGVLLEFF | TGTGCCAGCAGCTTGGCCGGGGTGTTACTGGAGTTCTTC
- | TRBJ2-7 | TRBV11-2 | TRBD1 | CASSLDLIGTAYEQYF | TGTGCCAGCAGCTTAGACCTAATCGGGACAGCCTACGAGCAGTACTTC
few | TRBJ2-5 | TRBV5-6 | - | CASSLIGIRTQYF | TGTGCCAGCAGCTTGATTGGGATTAGGACCCAGTACTTC
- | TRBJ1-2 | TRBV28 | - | CASKTPAGSYGYTF | TGTGCCAGCAAGACCCCGGCAGGATCTTATGGCTACACCTTC
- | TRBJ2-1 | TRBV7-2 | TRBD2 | CASSSERLAEEQFF | TGTGCCAGCAGCTCAGAGCGACTAGCTGAGGAGCAGTTCTTC
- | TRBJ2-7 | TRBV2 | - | CASSEMGRKGEQYF | TGTGCCAGCAGTGAGATGGGCAGAAAGGGGGAGCAGTACTTC
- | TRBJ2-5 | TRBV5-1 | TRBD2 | CASSSGTNLQETQYF | TGCGCCAGCAGCTCCGGGACTAACCTACAAGAGACCCAGTACTTC
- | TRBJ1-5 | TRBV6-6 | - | CASTTGQGGQPQHF | TGTGCCAGCACCACGGGGCAGGGTGGACAGCCCCAGCATTTT
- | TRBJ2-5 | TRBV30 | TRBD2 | CALTSGRLRETQYF | TGTGCCTTGACTAGCGGGAGATTGCGAGAGACCCAGTACTTC
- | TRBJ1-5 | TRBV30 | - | CAWSVGQPQHF | TGTGCCTGGAGTGTTGGTCAGCCCCAGCATTTT
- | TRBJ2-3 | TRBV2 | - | CASSGSSGTDTQYF | TGTGCCAGCAGTGGGTCTAGCGGCACAGATACGCAGTATTTT
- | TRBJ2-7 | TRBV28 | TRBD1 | CASTFNRGEQYF | TGTGCCAGCACCTTTAACAGGGGCGAGCAGTACTTC
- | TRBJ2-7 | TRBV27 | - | CASSLRPLYEQYF | TGTGCCAGCAGTTTACGTCCCCTATACGAGCAGTACTTC
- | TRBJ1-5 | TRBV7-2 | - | CASSAQGSSNQPQHF | TGTGCCAGCAGCGCACAGGGAAGTAGCAATCAGCCCCAGCATTTT
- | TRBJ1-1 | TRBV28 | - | CASSLLQGENTEAFF | TGTGCCAGCAGTTTATTACAGGGAGAAAACACTGAAGCTTTCTTT
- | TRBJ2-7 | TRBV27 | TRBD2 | CASSASGPAYEQYF | TGTGCCAGCAGTGCTAGCGGGCCCGCCTACGAGCAGTACTTC
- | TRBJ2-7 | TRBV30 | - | CAWSVWGNRGPPRYEQYF | TGTGCCTGGAGTGTATGGGGTAATCGGGGGCCGCCCCGCTACGAGCAGTACTTC
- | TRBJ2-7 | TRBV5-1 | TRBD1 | CASSAGTGRYEQYF | TGCGCCAGCAGCGCAGGGACAGGCCGCTACGAGCAGTACTTC
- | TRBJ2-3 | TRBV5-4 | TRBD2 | CASSFSGRAGKDTQYF | TGTGCCAGCAGCTTTAGCGGGAGGGCCGGGAAAGATACGCAGTATTTT
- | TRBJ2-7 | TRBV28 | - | CAISNSALGRYEQYF | TGTGCCATCTCTAATTCGGCCCTTGGCCGCTACGAGCAGTACTTC
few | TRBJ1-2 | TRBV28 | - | CASISAVSRSYGYTF | TGTGCCAGCATATCCGCAGTCAGTCGGAGCTATGGCTACACCTTC
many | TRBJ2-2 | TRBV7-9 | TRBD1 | CASRGDWTGRGNTGELFF | TGTGCCAGCAGAGGAGATTGGACAGGGCGAGGAAACACCGGGGAGCTGTTTTTT
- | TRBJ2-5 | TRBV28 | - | CASSFGGEETQYF | TGTGCCAGCAGTTTTGGAGGGGAAGAGACCCAGTACTTC
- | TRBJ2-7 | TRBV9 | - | CASGGTVYEQYF | TGTGCCAGCGGCGGGACAGTCTACGAGCAGTACTTC
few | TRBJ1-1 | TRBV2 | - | CASSASRPTEAFF | TGTGCCAGCAGTGCAAGTAGACCTACTGAAGCTTTCTTT
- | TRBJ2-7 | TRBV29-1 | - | CSVTNPTGGLNEQYF | TGCAGCGTCACCAATCCAACAGGTGGCTTGAACGAGCAGTACTTC
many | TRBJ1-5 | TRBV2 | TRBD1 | CASSLGQDSNQPQHF | TGTGCCAGCAGTCTCGGACAGGATAGCAATCAGCCCCAGCATTTT
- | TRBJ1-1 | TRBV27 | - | CASSSGGHTEAFF | TGTGCCAGCAGTTCCGGGGGACACACTGAAGCTTTCTTT
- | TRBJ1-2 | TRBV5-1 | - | CASSLDPGAYNYGYTF | TGCGCCAGCAGCTTGGATCCCGGGGCCTATAACTATGGCTACACCTTC
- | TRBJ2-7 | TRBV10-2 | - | CASSAAGSSYEQYF | TGCGCCAGCAGTGCAGCCGGGAGCTCCTACGAGCAGTACTTC
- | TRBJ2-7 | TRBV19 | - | CGTRAGSSYEQYF | TGTGGCACAAGGGCGGGGAGCTCCTACGAGCAGTACTTC
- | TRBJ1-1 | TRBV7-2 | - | CASSLAAGNTEAFF | TGTGCCAGCAGCTTAGCGGCCGGGAACACTGAAGCTTTCTTT
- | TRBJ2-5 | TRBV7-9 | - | CASTVSGGKGGTQYF | TGTGCCAGCACAGTTTCAGGCGGGAAGGGTGGCACCCAGTACTTC
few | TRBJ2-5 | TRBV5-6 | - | CASSFRDFQETQYF | TGTGCCAGCAGCTTTCGGGACTTCCAAGAGACCCAGTACTTC
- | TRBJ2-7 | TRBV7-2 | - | CASSAQSSYEQYF | TGTGCCAGCAGCGCCCAATCCTCCTACGAGCAGTACTTC
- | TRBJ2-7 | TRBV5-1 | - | CASSSGRTPLSYEQYF | TGCGCCAGCAGTTCAGGACGGACTCCTCTATCCTACGAGCAGTACTTC
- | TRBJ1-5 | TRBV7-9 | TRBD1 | CASSRGQGDFGNQPQHF | TGTGCCAGCAGCAGGGGACAGGGGGATTTTGGCAATCAGCCCCAGCATTTT
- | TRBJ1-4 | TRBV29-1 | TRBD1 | CSADSDGTGRKLFF | TGCAGCGCCGATTCTGATGGGACAGGGAGAAAACTGTTTTTT